These 25 T cell receptor beta chains share one sample of origin, sequenced in a study of identical twins (dated by TCRdb to between 2015 and 2016). The method behind the library was 5' RACE. Reads for this sample came from an Illumina HiSeq 2000. TCRdb reanalyzed the raw reads on its own, using fastp at Q25 for trimming and MiXCR for clone calling, and kept in-frame beta chains. Under each unique CDR3 protein, matching rows form one entry showing the most common genes and DNA. Recorded for this sample are hundreds of thousands of distinct CDR3 sequences; approximately 6.1% of them occurred a single time. Jointly, the top ten make up approximately 2% of the sample. The sequencing sample was made of naive T cells sorted from blood. The sample's cell subset or site label is to be understood as: cells isolated with a human naive T-cell isolation kit. These TCRs come from a man younger than 30 in good health.

The rearrangement links TRBV5-1 to TRBJ1-3; 8 nucleotides match TRBD1. CDR1 and CDR2 (germline): SGHRS, YFSETQ. Trimming at V came to 4 bases and at J to 0 bases, leaving 12 bases not matched to a gene. The CDR3 sequence is 18 residues long. CDR3 sequence: CASSPNPPGQGSGNTIYF. The CDR3 bases are TGCGCCAGCAGCCCAAATCCACCAGGACAGGGCTCTGGAAACACCATATATTTT.

This rearrangement joins TRBV7-8 to TRBJ2-2; TRBD2 is a possible D gene (5 bases). Germline V gene sequence: CDR1 SGHVS, CDR2 FQNEAQ. The CDR3 runs to 17 residues. V was clipped by 0 bases and J by 4 bases, with 15 bases between them. For the CDR3, the DNA is TGTGCCAGCAGCTTAGCTAGTCCGAGGGCCGGCACCGGGGAGCTGTTTTTT. It encodes CASSLASPRAGTGELFF. Full variable domain (missing parts from reference TRBV7-8 and TRBJ2-2): GAGVSQSPRYKVAKRGQDVALRCDPISGHVSLFWYQQALGQGPEFLTYFQNEAQLDKSGLPSDRFFAERPEGSVSTLKIQRTQQEDSAVYLCASSLASPRAGTGELFFGEGSRLTVL.

At least ten counts were recorded for this clonotype. The V call is TRBV5-1, the J call TRBJ2-7, with D possibly called TRBD1 or TRBD2 (5 bases each). Germline V gene sequence: CDR1 SGHRS, CDR2 YFSETQ. The V end lost 8 bases, the J end lost 0 bases, and 12 bases lay between the germline ends. The CDR3 consists of 13 residues. The CDR3 DNA reads TGCGCCAGGTACATCGGGACCTCCTACGAGCAGTACGTC. Translating it yields CARYIGTSYEQYV.

This clonotype was observed a handful of times. J is TRBJ1-5 and V is TRBV3-1, with D hard to call. The germline V gene encodes CDR1 LGHDT and CDR2 YNNKEL (reference sequence). Trimming took off 2 bases at V and 0 bases at J, with 11 bases between the two ends. The CDR3 has 16 residues. The CDR3 coding sequence is TGTGCCAGCAGCCAAACTGCTAAAACTAGCAATCAGCCCCAGCATTTT. Translating it yields CASSQTAKTSNQPQHF. The full variable domain, in which reference TRBV3-1 and TRBJ1-5 provide the parts outside the CDR3, is DTAVSQTPKYLVTQMGNDKSIKCEQNLGHDTMYWYKQDSKKFLKIMFSYNNKELIINETVPNRFSPKSPDKAHLNLHINSLELGDSAVYFCASSQTAKTSNQPQHFGDGTRLSIL.

This clonotype was recorded at least ten times. CDR3 nucleotide sequence: TGCGCCAGCAGCCCCCCGACTAGCGGGGATTACAATGAGCAGTTCTTC. Translating it yields CASSPPTSGDYNEQFF. J is TRBJ2-1 and V is TRBV5-1; 11 bases are shared with TRBD2. Germline-derived CDR1 and CDR2 are SGHRS and YFSETQ. J was trimmed by 4 bases and V by 4 bases; bases with no gene match: 7. The CDR3 runs 16 residues.

V usage is TRBV6-4 and J usage is TRBJ2-1; a weak D match, TRBD1 (5 bases). V gave up 0 bases and J gave up 7 bases, with 7 bases separating them. Germline loops: CDR1 MRHNA, CDR2 SNTAGT. The CDR3 runs 13 residues. The CDR3 region is CASSDSQGNEQFF. CDR3 nucleotides: TGTGCCAGCAGTGACTCCCAGGGTAATGAGCAGTTCTTC.

The chain couples TRBV10-3 to TRBJ2-3; D is tentatively TRBD1 or TRBD2 (6 bases each). This CDR3 region has 12 residues. V was trimmed by 11 bases and J by 2 bases, leaving 11 bases between them. In germline, CDR1 is ENHRY, CDR2 SYGVKD. CDR3 DNA: TGTGCCGTAGGGGGGAACACAGATACGCAGTATTTT. It is translated as CAVGGNTDTQYF.

In this sample, this clonotype turned up a few times. At one boundary the junction diverges from the germline segment, which might be a read error. The J gene is TRBJ1-6, the V gene TRBV12-3 or TRBV12-4; D is undetermined. The CDR3 consists of 15 residues. The CDR3 DNA follows: TGTGCCAGCAGTACTACCAGCTCCTACAATTCACCCCTCCACTTT. It translates to CASSTTSSYNSPLHF.

This clonotype was observed at least ten times. This rearrangement joins TRBV4-3 to TRBJ2-1, with 7 bases aligning to TRBD2. J gave up 4 bases and V 0 bases, and 6 bases lay outside the gene matches. The CDR3 loop spans 16 amino acids. Germline V lookup: CDR1 LGHNA, CDR2 YSLEER. CDR3 DNA sequence: TGCGCCAGCAGCCAAGATCTGGGGGGGACTTACAATGAGCAGTTCTTC. It translates to CASSQDLGGTYNEQFF.

This clonotype showed up just a few times. This chain connects TRBV18 to TRBJ2-3; no firm D call. V was cut by 3 bases and J by 5 bases, with 9 bases left in between. Germline V CDR1 and CDR2: KGHSH, LQKENI. The CDR3 covers 13 residues. CDR3 sequence (DNA): TGTGCCAGCTCACCCTACGTAGAAGATACGCAGTATTTT. This sequence encodes CASSPYVEDTQYF.

V is TRBV28 and J is TRBJ1-2, with 7 nucleotides matching TRBD1. The CDR3 spans 13 residues. V shed 8 bases and J 4 bases; nucleotides not matched to a gene: 7. Looked up from germline, CDR1 is MDHEN and CDR2 is SYDVKM. The CDR3 reads CASRLDRFYGYTF. Here the CDR3 DNA reads TGTGCCAGCCGCCTGGACAGGTTCTATGGCTACACCTTC.

The V and J genes are TRBV5-1 and TRBJ2-1; TRBD2 is a possible D gene (6 bases). The ends were cut back, 0 bases at V and 4 bases at J, with 14 bases in the middle. Germline lookup yields CDR1 SGHRS and CDR2 YFSETQ. The CDR3 is 16 residues long. CDR3 in amino acids: CASSLALSGFYNEQFF. The CDR3 DNA is TGCGCCAGCAGCTTGGCTCTTAGCGGATTTTACAATGAGCAGTTCTTC.

This clonotype came up many times. V gene TRBV5-1 combines with J gene TRBJ2-7; D not resolved. The V end lost 5 bases, the J end lost 3 bases, and 12 bases lay between the germline ends. The CDR3 covers 13 residues. Germline V gene sequence: CDR1 SGHRS, CDR2 YFSETQ. CDR3 nucleotides: TGCGCCAGCAGTTTTGGTTTGAACTACGAGCAGTACTTC. Amino acid sequence: CASSFGLNYEQYF.

This rearrangement joins TRBV7-3 to TRBJ2-1; TRBD2 matches 11 bases. Germline-derived CDR1 and CDR2 are SGHTA and FQGTGA. The V gene end was trimmed by 1 base and the J gene end by 5 bases; junction bases not matched to a gene: 1. The CDR3 is 15 amino acids. CDR3 in DNA: TGTGCCAGCAGCTTAATACTAGCGGGAGACAATGAGCAGTTCTTC. Protein: CASSLILAGDNEQFF.

This clonotype was observed at least ten times. The chain is built from TRBV29-1 and TRBJ2-7; D tentatively fits TRBD1 or TRBD2 (5 bases each). Germline V CDR1 and CDR2: SQVTM, ANQGSEA. V was cut by 4 bases and J by 6 bases, with 10 bases left in between. The CDR3 consists of 11 residues. As DNA, the CDR3 is TGCAGCGTTGTGGTCGGGACCGAGCAGTACTTC. Amino acid sequence: CSVVVGTEQYF.

This clonotype has ten or more counts. The rearrangement uses TRBV12-3 or TRBV12-4 and TRBJ1-5; D not certain. The CDR3 spans 15 residues. Trimming left V 7 bases short and J 1 base short, with 14 bases between. The CDR3 DNA reads as TGTGCCAGCACCCCTGGACCCGGGAGCAATCAGCCCCAGCATTTT. It translates to CASTPGPGSNQPQHF.

The chain joins TRBV5-1 to TRBJ2-1, with TRBD2 identical over 8 bases. Germline CDR1 reads SGHRS; CDR2 reads YFSETQ. The V and J ends lost 3 bases and 7 bases, in that order; junction bases with no gene match: 12. The CDR3 totals 16 residues. CDR3 DNA: TGCGCCAGCAGCTCCCTGACAGCGGGAGCGGAAAATGAGCAGTTCTTC. Translating it yields CASSSLTAGAENEQFF.

The gene calls are TRBV5-1 and TRBJ2-5; possibly TRBD1 for D (7 bases). The CDR3 totals 17 residues. From germline, CDR1 is SGHRS and CDR2 YFSETQ. V was shortened by 0 bases and J by 3 bases, with 18 bases between the two germline ends. CDR3 protein: CASSLGSQGGFKETQYF. CDR3 sequence (DNA): TGCGCCAGCAGCTTGGGGAGCCAGGGGGGATTTAAAGAGACCCAGTACTTC.

This clonotype has just a few counts. V is TRBV2 and J is TRBJ2-7; D not resolved. CDR3 size: 11 residues. The ends were cut back, 4 bases at V and 7 bases at J, with 8 bases in the middle. CDR1 and CDR2 (germline): SNHLY, FYNNEI. The CDR3 nucleotides are TGTGCCAGCAGTGTCCGGAAGGAGCAGTACGTC. It codes for CASSVRKEQYV.

This clonotype was observed many times. The chain joins TRBV28 to TRBJ2-7; 7 bases match TRBD2. Looked up from germline, CDR1 is MDHEN and CDR2 is SYDVKM. The V segment lost 5 bases and the J segment 4 bases; nucleotides outside the gene matches: 11. This CDR3 is built from 15 residues. The CDR3 is CASSPRAGTLYEQYF. DNA of the CDR3: TGTGCCAGCAGTCCGCGAGCGGGAACCCTATACGAGCAGTACTTC.

This clonotype was counted ten times or more. The chain is built from TRBV20-1 and TRBJ1-4, with D unclear. Trimming pared 3 bases from V and 0 bases from J, leaving 8 bases between. CDR1 and CDR2 (germline): DFQATT, SNEGSKA (reference sequence). The CDR3 spans 14 residues. CDR3 coding DNA: TGCAGTGCTAGGGAGCTTGCAACTAATGAAAAACTGTTTTTT. It yields the protein CSARELATNEKLFF.

Ten or more counts support this clonotype. This chain connects TRBV12-3 or TRBV12-4 to TRBJ2-2; 8 bases agree with TRBD2. The CDR3 has 17 residues. After removal of 6 bases from V and 4 bases from J, the junction contained 13 bases not matched to a gene. CDR3 region: CASRLPGGLVSTGELFF. In DNA form, the CDR3 reads TGTGCCAGCAGACTACCGGGGGGACTAGTGAGCACCGGGGAGCTGTTTTTT.

In this sample, this clonotype turned up many times. This chain links TRBV12-3 or TRBV12-4 with TRBJ2-2; D perhaps matches TRBD2 (5 bases). This CDR3 has 15 amino acids. Deletions cut 5 bases from V and 7 bases from J, with 17 bases between. The CDR3 nucleotides are TGTGCCAGCAGTCCCGTACCCGAGGGTAACGGGGAGCTGTTTTTT. Protein sequence: CASSPVPEGNGELFF.

Ten or more counts support this clonotype. CDR3 in DNA: TGCGCCAGCAGCCAAGATGGGGTGGGGCAGGGAGTGCGAGAGACCCAGTACTTC. Amino acids: CASSQDGVGQGVRETQYF. The chain links TRBV4-1 to TRBJ2-5; perhaps D is TRBD1 or TRBD2 (5 bases each). V dropped 0 bases and J dropped 4 bases, with 21 bases sitting between them. CDR1 and CDR2 (germline): MGHRA, YSYEKL. This CDR3 is 18 amino acids long.

The table lists this clonotype with many counts. The chain uses TRBV6-1 and TRBJ2-7, with D perhaps assigned TRBD1 or TRBD2 (7 bases each). Deletions cut 6 bases from V and 13 bases from J, with 22 bases between. The CDR3 has 13 amino acids. Germline V gives CDR1 MNHNS, CDR2 SASEGT. The CDR3 bases are TGTGCCAGCAGACAGACCCCAGGGGGGGGATATTACTTC. Translated, it gives CASRQTPGGGYYF.